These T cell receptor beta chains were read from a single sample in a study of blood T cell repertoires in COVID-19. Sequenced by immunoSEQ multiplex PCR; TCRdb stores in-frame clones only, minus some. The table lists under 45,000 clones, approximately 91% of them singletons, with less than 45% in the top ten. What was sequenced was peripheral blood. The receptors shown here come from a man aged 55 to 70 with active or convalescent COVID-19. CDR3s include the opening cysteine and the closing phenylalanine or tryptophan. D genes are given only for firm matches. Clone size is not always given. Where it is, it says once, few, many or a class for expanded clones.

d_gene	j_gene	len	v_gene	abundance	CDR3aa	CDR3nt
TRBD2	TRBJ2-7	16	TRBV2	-	CASTALAGGPNHEQYF	TGTGCCAGCACGGCGCTAGCGGGAGGGCCCAACCACGAGCAGTACTTC
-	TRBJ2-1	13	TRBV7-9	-	CASSLASSREQFF	TGTGCCAGCAGCTTAGCTAGCTCACGTGAGCAGTTCTTC
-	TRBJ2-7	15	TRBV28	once	CASSPPGRIGHEQYF	TGTGCCAGCAGTCCCCCAGGGCGTATCGGCCACGAGCAGTACTTC
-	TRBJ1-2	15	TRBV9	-	CASSVASDSIYGYTF	TGTGCCAGCAGCGTAGCTTCAGACAGTATCTATGGCTACACCTTC
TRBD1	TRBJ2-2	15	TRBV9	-	CASSVTGTVTGELFF	TGTGCCAGCAGCGTAACCGGGACAGTTACCGGGGAGCTGTTTTTT
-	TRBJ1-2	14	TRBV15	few	CATSSQVPGSGYTF	TGTGCCACCAGCAGTCAAGTCCCGGGAAGTGGCTACACCTTC
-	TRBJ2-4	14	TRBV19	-	CASSITSDPGIQYF	TGTGCCAGTAGTATAACTAGTGATCCGGGCATTCAGTACTTC
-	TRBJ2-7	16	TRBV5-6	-	CASSLGTSFDPYEQYF	TGTGCCAGCAGCTTAGGGACTTCTTTCGACCCCTACGAGCAGTACTTC
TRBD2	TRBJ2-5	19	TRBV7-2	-	CASSLMFSGRFAQKQTQYF	TGTGCCAGCAGCTTGATGTTTAGCGGGAGGTTCGCCCAAAAACAGACCCAGTACTTC
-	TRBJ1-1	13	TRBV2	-	CASIGQRDTEAFF	TGTGCCAGCATCGGACAGAGGGACACTGAAGCTTTCTTT
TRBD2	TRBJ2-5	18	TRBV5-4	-	CASSLAPRLAGGRTAQYF	TGTGCCAGCAGCTTGGCCCCCCGGCTAGCGGGAGGACGGACGGCCCAGTACTTC
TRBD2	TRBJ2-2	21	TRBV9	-	CASSAQALPGSGGPNTGELFF	TGTGCCAGCAGCGCCCAAGCCCTCCCGGGGAGCGGGGGGCCGAACACCGGGGAGCTGTTTTTT
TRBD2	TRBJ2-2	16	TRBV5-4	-	CASSLGRGGNTGELFF	TGTGCCAGCAGCTTGGGACGGGGGGGCAACACCGGGGAGCTGTTTTTT
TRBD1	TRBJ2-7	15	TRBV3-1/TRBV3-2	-	CASSQRQGAGDEQYF	TGTGCCAGCAGCCAGAGACAGGGGGCTGGAGACGAGCAGTACTTC
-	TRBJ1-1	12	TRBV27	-	CASHGIGTEAFF	TGTGCCAGCCACGGAATCGGGACTGAAGCTTTCTTT
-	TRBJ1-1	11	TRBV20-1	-	CSAPRGLEAFF	TGCAGTGCTCCACGGGGTTTGGAAGCTTTCTTT
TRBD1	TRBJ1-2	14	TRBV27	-	CASSSLTGGLGYTF	TGTGCCAGTAGCTCTCTGACAGGGGGCCTTGGCTACACCTTC
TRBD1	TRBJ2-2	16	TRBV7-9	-	CASSLSRTGNPGELFF	TGTGCCAGCAGCCTCAGCCGGACAGGGAATCCCGGGGAGCTGTTTTTT
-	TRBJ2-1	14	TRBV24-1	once	CATSDLRGRNEQFF	TGTGCCACCAGTGATTTGAGGGGCCGTAATGAGCAGTTCTTC
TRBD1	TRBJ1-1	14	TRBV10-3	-	CATARDRANTEAFF	TGTGCCACCGCCCGGGACAGGGCGAACACTGAAGCTTTCTTT
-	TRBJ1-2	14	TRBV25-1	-	CASSEWRTADGYTF	TGTGCCAGCAGTGAATGGCGGACTGCCGATGGCTACACCTTC
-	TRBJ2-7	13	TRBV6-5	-	CASSPPSRNEQYF	TGTGCCAGCAGTCCTCCCTCTAGGAACGAGCAGTACTTC
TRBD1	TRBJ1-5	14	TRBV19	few	CASSFQGQRQPQHF	TGTGCCAGTAGTTTTCAGGGACAGCGGCAGCCCCAGCATTTT
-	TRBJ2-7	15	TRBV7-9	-	CASSLDPGGAYEQYF	TGTGCCAGCAGCTTAGATCCCGGAGGGGCCTACGAGCAGTACTTC
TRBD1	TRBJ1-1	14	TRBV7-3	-	CASSPVGTDTEAFF	TGTGCCAGCAGCCCCGTTGGGACAGACACTGAAGCTTTCTTT
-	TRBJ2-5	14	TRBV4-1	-	CASSQVTRVETQYF	TGCGCCAGCAGCCAAGTTACTAGGGTGGAGACCCAGTACTTC
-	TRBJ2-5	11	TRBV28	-	CASSHLIAQYF	TGTGCCAGCAGTCATCTGATAGCCCAGTACTTC
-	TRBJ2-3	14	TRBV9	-	CASSVGQGTDTQYF	TGTGCCAGCAGCGTAGGCCAGGGGACCGATACGCAGTATTTT
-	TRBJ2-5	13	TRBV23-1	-	CAITMRDGETQYF	TGCGCCATAACCATGCGGGACGGAGAGACCCAGTACTTC
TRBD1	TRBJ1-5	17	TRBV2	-	CASSGTGGPYSNQPQHF	TGTGCCAGCAGTGGGACAGGGGGCCCGTATAGCAATCAGCCCCAGCATTTT
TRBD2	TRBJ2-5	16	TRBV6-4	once	CASRPRASGGQETQYF	TGTGCCAGCAGACCCAGGGCTAGCGGGGGTCAAGAGACCCAGTACTTC
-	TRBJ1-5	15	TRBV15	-	CATSRGGTEAQPQHF	TGTGCCACCAGCAGAGGCGGTACGGAGGCTCAGCCCCAGCATTTT
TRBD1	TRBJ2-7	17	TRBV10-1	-	CASSPTPPGQGRFEQYF	TGCGCCAGCAGTCCTACCCCCCCGGGACAGGGAAGATTCGAGCAGTACTTC
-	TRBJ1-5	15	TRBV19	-	CASRGGRSGNQPQHF	TGTGCCAGTAGGGGGGGGCGATCAGGCAATCAGCCCCAGCATTTT
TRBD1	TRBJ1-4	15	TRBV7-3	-	CASSPIQGGNEKLFF	TGTGCCAGCAGCCCGATCCAGGGGGGTAATGAAAAACTGTTTTTT
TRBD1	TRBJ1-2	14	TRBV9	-	CASSVEGTGGICTF	TGTGCCAGCAGCGTAGAGGGGACAGGGGGCATCTGCACCTTC
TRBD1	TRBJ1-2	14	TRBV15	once	CATSTDRVSYGYTF	TGTGCCACCAGCACAGACAGGGTGAGCTATGGCTACACCTTC
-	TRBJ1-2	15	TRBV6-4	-	CASSDSWQVIYGYTF	TGTGCCAGCAGTGACTCGTGGCAGGTAATCTATGGCTACACCTTC
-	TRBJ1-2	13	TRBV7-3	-	CASSPRQLRGYTF	TGTGCCAGCAGTCCAAGACAGTTACGTGGCTACACCTTC
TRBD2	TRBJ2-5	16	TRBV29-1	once	CSVGPLLAGVEETQYF	TGCAGCGTTGGCCCTTTACTAGCGGGGGTAGAGGAGACCCAGTACTTC
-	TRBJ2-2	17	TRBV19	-	CASSEGGPYEGSGELFF	TGTGCCAGTAGTGAAGGGGGACCCTACGAGGGTTCCGGGGAGCTGTTTTTT
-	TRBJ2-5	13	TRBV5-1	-	CASSLQGRETQYF	TGCGCCAGCAGCTTACAGGGTCGGGAGACCCAGTACTTC
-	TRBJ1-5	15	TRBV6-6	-	CASSYGGPANQPQHF	TGTGCCAGCAGTTACGGAGGGCCCGCCAATCAGCCCCAGCATTTT
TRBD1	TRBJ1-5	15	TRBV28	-	CASRSGTGNNQPQHF	TGTGCCAGCAGATCCGGGACAGGGAACAATCAGCCCCAGCATTTT
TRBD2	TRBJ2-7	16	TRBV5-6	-	CASSLAGGLASYEQYF	TGTGCCAGCAGCTTGGCGGGGGGACTTGCCTCCTACGAGCAGTACTTC
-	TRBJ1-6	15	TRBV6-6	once	CASSPLAGRDSPLHF	TGTGCCAGCAGTCCGTTGGCGGGGAGGGATTCACCCCTCCACTTT
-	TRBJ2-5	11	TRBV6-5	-	CASSPEETQYF	TGTGCCAGCTCCCCTGAAGAGACCCAGTACTTC
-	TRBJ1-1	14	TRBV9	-	CASSVEGQNTEAFF	TGTGCCAGCAGCGTAGAGGGACAGAACACTGAAGCTTTCTTT
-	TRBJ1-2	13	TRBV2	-	CASSLTGIYGYTF	TGTGCCAGCAGTCTTACAGGGATCTATGGCTACACCTTC
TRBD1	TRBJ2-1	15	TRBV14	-	CASSQRQGLYNEQFF	TGTGCCAGCAGCCAAAGACAGGGTCTCTACAATGAGCAGTTCTTC
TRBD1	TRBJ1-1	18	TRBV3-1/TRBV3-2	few	CASSQDYGGGQGNPEAFF	TGTGCCAGCAGCCAAGATTATGGGGGCGGACAGGGTAACCCTGAAGCTTTCTTT
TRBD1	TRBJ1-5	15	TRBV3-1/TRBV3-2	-	CASSQAQGAGQPQHF	TGTGCCAGCAGCCAAGCACAGGGGGCCGGGCAGCCCCAGCATTTT
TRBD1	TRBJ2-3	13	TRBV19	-	CATQDRATDTQYF	TGTGCCACCCAGGACAGGGCCACAGATACGCAGTATTTT